The 10 T cell receptor beta chains in this list originate from one sample, sequenced in a study of T cell repertoires in cytomegalovirus infection (dated by TCRdb to about 2019). The sample was run on an Illumina HiSeq 1500. The public reads were quality trimmed at Q25 with fastp and then assembled into clones with MiXCR by TCRdb, keeping productive beta chains. CDR3 protein duplicates are merged, each entry listing the most common genes and DNA. This sample has approximately 550,000 distinct CDR3 sequences in its table, and 16% of those were observed once. The ten top clones hold roughly a quarter of the sample. Sequencing was carried out using CD8+ T cells from PBMCs. The receptors stem from a human donor in good health (CMV status not recorded). Some clones in this sample may be carry-over from other donors' samples.

As concerns this clonotype: Germline and junction disagree at one end, which may indicate a read error. The genes are TRBV4-1 and TRBJ2-1; D assignment may be TRBD1 or TRBD2 (5 bases each). Germline V lookup: CDR1 MGHRA, CDR2 YSYEKL. The CDR3 consists of 17 residues. CDR3 sequence (DNA): TGTGCCAGCAGCCCGCCGATTAAGACGGGGCGGCTGAATGAGCAGTTCTTC. Translated: CASSPPIKTGRLNEQFF.

Remarks on this clonotype: The junction differs from germline at one of its ends, possibly a read error. The chain joins TRBV20-1 to TRBJ2-1; D might be TRBD1 or TRBD2, each matching 6 bases. Germline V gene data show CDR1 as DFQATT and CDR2 as SNEGSKA (reference sequence). The CDR3 is 17 amino acids. CDR3 amino acids: CSANMDGGTNYYNEQLF. CDR3 bases: TGCAGTGCTAACATGGATGGGGGGACAAACTACTACAATGAGCAGTTATTC.

In this sample, this clonotype turned up many times. The V and J genes are TRBV7-8 and TRBJ1-3; 8 nucleotides match TRBD1. Trimming cost V 5 bases and J 6 bases; bases outside gene matches: 24. Germline V CDR1 and CDR2: SGHVS, FQNEAQ. There are 20 residues in the CDR3. CDR3 DNA: TGTGCCAGCAGCCCACGGCTTGGGACAGGAGGAATTGTCAGTTTAAACACCATATATTTT. Its translation is CASSPRLGTGGIVSLNTIYF.

This clonotype was counted ten times or more. The genes are TRBV29-1 and TRBJ1-2; D call uncertain. V dropped 8 bases and J dropped 6 bases, with 10 bases sitting between them. Germline V gives CDR1 SQVTM, CDR2 ANQGSEA. This CDR3 comprises 10 residues. CDR3 in amino acids: CSTTGNGYTF. CDR3 bases: TGCAGCACGACGGGGAATGGCTACACCTTC.

This clonotype was observed at least ten times. The rearrangement joins TRBV7-9 to TRBJ1-6, with 9 bases matching TRBD1. The germline gives CDR1 SEHNR, CDR2 FQNEAQ (reference sequence). Trimming removed 3 bases from V and 9 bases from J; junction bases left unmatched: 12. The CDR3 runs 17 residues. The CDR3, as DNA: TGTGCCAGCAGCTTCCAGGATTGGACAGGGGTGGCTTCACCCCTCCACTTT. Protein sequence: CASSFQDWTGVASPLHF.

Of note for this clonotype: A much larger clone differs from this one at a single base, so this may be a read error. This chain connects TRBV6-5 to TRBJ2-7; D possibly corresponds to TRBD1 (6 bases). The CDR3 consists of 13 residues. Germline CDR1 reads MNHEY; CDR2 reads SVGAGI. The CDR3 sequence is CASSAQGGNEQHF. The DNA of the CDR3 is TGTGCCAGCAGTGCACAGGGTGGCAACGAGCAGCACTTC.

This clonotype was seen ten or more times. The chain recombines TRBV27 with TRBJ1-2; 7 bases line up with TRBD1. Germline loops: CDR1 MNHEY, CDR2 SMNVEV (reference sequence). J lost 4 bases, V lost 5 bases, and 4 bases had no gene match. The CDR3 length is 13 residues. CDR3 coding DNA: TGTGCCAGCAGTGTGGGACAGAGCTATGGCTACACCTTC. It encodes CASSVGQSYGYTF.

This clonotype was recorded many times. The chain couples TRBV5-6 to TRBJ2-1; 9 bases fit TRBD2. V trimming: 4 bases; J trimming: 3 bases; junction bases outside the gene matches: 8. This CDR3 region has 16 residues. The germline gives CDR1 SGHDT, CDR2 YYEEEE. CDR3 coding DNA: TGTGCCAGCAGCCTGGGACTAGCAGGGGTCTACAATGAGCAGTTCTTC. This codes for CASSLGLAGVYNEQFF.

The chain employs TRBV9 and TRBJ2-3; D gene uncertain. The CDR3 contains 14 residues. Per germline, CDR1 SGDLS and CDR2 YYNGEE. Trimming cost V 4 bases and J 1 base, with 10 bases left between them. The CDR3 reads CASSPKDRTDTQYF. The CDR3 DNA sequence: TGTGCCAGCAGCCCCAAGGATCGCACAGATACGCAGTATTTT.

This clonotype was counted a few times. The V gene is TRBV28, the J gene TRBJ1-2, with D possibly matching TRBD1 (5 bases). Trimming pared 7 bases from V and 6 bases from J, leaving 21 bases between. Germline V gene lookup returns CDR1 MDHEN and CDR2 SYDVKM. The CDR3 loop spans 15 amino acids. The CDR3 bases are TGTGCCAGCATCTCACCCAGTAGGGGTATTGATGGCTACACCTTC. Protein product: CASISPSRGIDGYTF.